Listed below are T cell receptor beta chains from one sample, sequenced in a study of patients and donors after allogeneic stem cell transplantation. TCRdb re-called the RT-PCR reads with MiXCR, one entry per CDR3 protein. This table holds some 960,000 distinct CDR3 sequences, more than 15% found once. The material sequenced was blood, either unsorted or a sorted T cell fraction (not recorded which). The receptors were sampled from a human donor who was either an allogeneic HSCT recipient or a stem cell or donor lymphocyte infusion donor (not recorded which). It is not recorded whose cells these are; they may come from a transplant donor. The CDR3 runs from the conserved cysteine through the conserved F or W. Fields, in order: D gene, clone size, V gene, J gene, CDR3 protein, CDR3 DNA. The D gene is left open where the match is weak. Not all rows give a size; the values are once, few, many and, for expanded clones, a class.

d_gene: NA
abundance: few
v_gene: TRBV4-1
j_gene: TRBJ1-1
CDR3aa: CASIPISGTKAFF
CDR3nt: TGCGCCAGCATTCCTATATCCGGGACCAAAGCTTTCTTT

d_gene: NA
abundance: NA
v_gene: TRBV28
j_gene: TRBJ1-2
CDR3aa: CASGTGPVTRYTF
CDR3nt: TGTGCCAGCGGGACCGGGCCCGTCACTCGCTACACCTTC

d_gene: NA
abundance: few
v_gene: TRBV29-1
j_gene: TRBJ2-2
CDR3aa: CSVGPITNTGELFF
CDR3nt: TGCAGCGTAGGACCGATTACGAACACCGGGGAGCTGTTTTTT

d_gene: NA
abundance: few
v_gene: TRBV5-1
j_gene: TRBJ1-2
CDR3aa: CASRPYRDGNYGYTF
CDR3nt: TGCGCCAGCAGGCCGTACCGGGACGGGAACTATGGCTACACCTTC

d_gene: NA
abundance: NA
v_gene: TRBV6-5
j_gene: TRBJ2-7
CDR3aa: CASSSPQGSYEQYF
CDR3nt: TGTGCCAGCAGTTCGCCTCAGGGTTCCTACGAGCAGTACTTC

d_gene: TRBD2
abundance: few
v_gene: TRBV10-3
j_gene: TRBJ2-7
CDR3aa: CAISTTSGYEQYF
CDR3nt: TGTGCCATCAGTACGACTAGCGGGTACGAGCAGTACTTC

d_gene: NA
abundance: few
v_gene: TRBV11-2
j_gene: TRBJ1-1
CDR3aa: CASSSRSGPNTEAFF
CDR3nt: TGTGCCAGCAGCTCCAGGTCGGGCCCGAACACTGAAGCTTTCTTT

d_gene: NA
abundance: NA
v_gene: TRBV24-1
j_gene: TRBJ2-7
CDR3aa: CATSDLQKQYF
CDR3nt: TGTGCCACCAGTGATTTGCAGAAGCAGTACTTC

d_gene: NA
abundance: few
v_gene: TRBV21-1
j_gene: TRBJ2-1
CDR3aa: CASSKVLVTSGRGNEQFF
CDR3nt: TGTGCCAGCAGCAAAGTTTTGGTGACTAGCGGGCGAGGGAATGAGCAGTTCTTC

d_gene: TRBD1
abundance: NA
v_gene: TRBV6-5
j_gene: TRBJ2-7
CDR3aa: CASSSFPDRGAYEQYF
CDR3nt: TGTGCCAGCAGTTCCTTCCCGGACAGGGGAGCCTACGAGCAGTACTTC

d_gene: NA
abundance: few
v_gene: TRBV19
j_gene: TRBJ2-6
CDR3aa: CASTLKAGANVLTF
CDR3nt: TGTGCCAGTACCCTCAAGGCTGGGGCCAACGTCCTGACTTTC

d_gene: NA
abundance: NA
v_gene: TRBV10-3
j_gene: TRBJ2-6
CDR3aa: CAISDRTAGANVLTF
CDR3nt: TGTGCCATCAGCGATAGGACAGCTGGGGCCAACGTCCTGACTTTC

d_gene: NA
abundance: few
v_gene: TRBV15
j_gene: TRBJ1-2
CDR3aa: CATSRDRVPILRTDVGGYTF
CDR3nt: TGTGCCACCAGCAGAGATCGGGTTCCTATTCTCCGGACGGATGTCGGTGGCTACACCTTC

d_gene: NA
abundance: few
v_gene: TRBV7-9
j_gene: TRBJ2-7
CDR3aa: CASSLASGQVGSYEQYF
CDR3nt: TGTGCCAGCAGCTTAGCTTCGGGGCAGGTAGGATCCTACGAGCAGTACTTC

d_gene: NA
abundance: few
v_gene: TRBV5-1
j_gene: TRBJ1-2
CDR3aa: CASKEGQYGYTF
CDR3nt: TGCGCCAGCAAGGAGGGTCAATATGGCTACACCTTC

d_gene: NA
abundance: NA
v_gene: TRBV4-1
j_gene: TRBJ1-4
CDR3aa: CASSQRGLGEKLFF
CDR3nt: TGCGCCAGCAGCCAAAGGGGGTTGGGTGAAAAACTGTTTTTT

d_gene: NA
abundance: few
v_gene: TRBV5-1
j_gene: TRBJ2-2
CDR3aa: CASNTGAENTGELFF
CDR3nt: TGCGCCAGCAACACGGGTGCCGAGAACACCGGGGAGCTGTTTTTT

d_gene: NA
abundance: few
v_gene: TRBV5-1
j_gene: TRBJ1-2
CDR3aa: CASTPLSNNYGYTF
CDR3nt: TGCGCCAGCACCCCCCTCTCGAATAACTATGGCTACACCTTC

d_gene: NA
abundance: few
v_gene: TRBV28
j_gene: TRBJ2-7
CDR3aa: CASSFYGGSYEQYF
CDR3nt: TGTGCCAGCAGTTTCTACGGGGGCTCCTACGAGCAGTACTTC

d_gene: NA
abundance: few
v_gene: TRBV10-3
j_gene: TRBJ2-2
CDR3aa: CAISESHGNANTGELFF
CDR3nt: TGTGCCATCAGTGAGTCGCACGGAAACGCGAACACCGGGGAGCTGTTTTTT

d_gene: NA
abundance: NA
v_gene: TRBV20-1
j_gene: TRBJ2-7
CDR3aa: CSAIPGPTDEQYF
CDR3nt: TGCAGTGCCATCCCGGGACCCACGGACGAGCAGTACTTC

d_gene: NA
abundance: NA
v_gene: TRBV4-1
j_gene: TRBJ2-7
CDR3aa: CASSQGQVSPYEQYF
CDR3nt: TGCGCCAGCAGCCAAGGACAGGTATCCCCCTACGAGCAGTACTTC

d_gene: NA
abundance: NA
v_gene: TRBV6-1
j_gene: TRBJ1-5
CDR3aa: CASRSDTYSNQPQHF
CDR3nt: TGTGCCAGCAGATCGGACACTTATAGCAATCAGCCCCAGCATTTT

d_gene: NA
abundance: many
v_gene: TRBV12-3/TRBV12-4
j_gene: TRBJ2-3
CDR3aa: CASSFITGMGKDTQYF
CDR3nt: TGTGCCAGCAGTTTTATAACAGGGATGGGGAAAGATACGCAGTATTTT

d_gene: TRBD1
abundance: NA
v_gene: TRBV5-4
j_gene: TRBJ1-6
CDR3aa: CASSPGRRDSYNSPLHF
CDR3nt: TGTGCCAGCAGCCCCGGTCGAAGGGACAGTTATAATTCACCCCTCCACTTT

d_gene: TRBD1
abundance: once
v_gene: TRBV20-1
j_gene: TRBJ1-2
CDR3aa: CSASDRGRDYGYTF
CDR3nt: TGCAGTGCTTCGGACAGGGGGCGCGACTATGGCTACACCTTC

d_gene: TRBD2
abundance: NA
v_gene: TRBV12-3/TRBV12-4
j_gene: TRBJ2-7
CDR3aa: CASRVTSGSLNEQYF
CDR3nt: TGTGCCAGCAGAGTGACTAGCGGGAGTCTCAACGAGCAGTACTTC

d_gene: NA
abundance: few
v_gene: TRBV20-1
j_gene: TRBJ1-4
CDR3aa: CSVAKNDRGKLFF
CDR3nt: TGCAGTGTGGCGAAAAATGACCGGGGGAAACTGTTTTTT

d_gene: NA
abundance: few
v_gene: TRBV4-3
j_gene: TRBJ1-1
CDR3aa: CASSQDLSGGPAFF
CDR3nt: TGCGCCAGCAGCCAAGATTTGTCGGGTGGTCCGGCTTTCTTT

d_gene: NA
abundance: few
v_gene: TRBV20-1
j_gene: TRBJ2-7
CDR3aa: CSARDLWGAMPYEQYF
CDR3nt: TGCAGTGCTAGAGATCTCTGGGGGGCGATGCCCTACGAGCAGTACTTC

d_gene: NA
abundance: few
v_gene: TRBV10-3
j_gene: TRBJ2-1
CDR3aa: CAIRETTGSLNEQFF
CDR3nt: TGTGCCATCAGGGAAACTACCGGGTCTCTGAATGAGCAGTTCTTC

d_gene: NA
abundance: NA
v_gene: TRBV6-5
j_gene: TRBJ2-2
CDR3aa: CASRYDATGPNTGELFF
CDR3nt: TGTGCCAGCCGTTATGACGCGACAGGACCGAACACCGGGGAGCTGTTTTTT

d_gene: TRBD1
abundance: few
v_gene: TRBV7-3
j_gene: TRBJ2-3
CDR3aa: CASSLQGADNTDTQYF
CDR3nt: TGTGCCAGCAGCTTACAGGGGGCGGATAACACAGATACGCAGTATTTT

d_gene: NA
abundance: NA
v_gene: TRBV7-9
j_gene: TRBJ1-1
CDR3aa: CASSLGHTNTEAFF
CDR3nt: TGTGCCAGCAGCCTCGGACACACGAACACTGAAGCTTTCTTT

d_gene: TRBD2
abundance: NA
v_gene: TRBV4-2
j_gene: TRBJ2-2
CDR3aa: CASSRGSGGGSTGELFF
CDR3nt: TGTGCCAGCAGCCGCGGCAGCGGGGGCGGGAGCACCGGGGAGCTGTTTTTT

d_gene: NA
abundance: NA
v_gene: TRBV11-3
j_gene: TRBJ2-3
CDR3aa: CASSPMAGGDTQYF
CDR3nt: TGTGCCAGCAGCCCTATGGCCGGGGGTGATACGCAGTATTTT

d_gene: NA
abundance: few
v_gene: TRBV19
j_gene: TRBJ2-6
CDR3aa: CASSSSSPGANVLTF
CDR3nt: TGTGCCAGTAGTAGTTCATCACCTGGGGCCAACGTCCTGACTTTC

d_gene: NA
abundance: NA
v_gene: TRBV3-1
j_gene: TRBJ2-4
CDR3aa: CASSQQAKNIQYF
CDR3nt: TGTGCCAGCAGCCAACAAGCCAAAAACATTCAGTACTTC

d_gene: TRBD1
abundance: few
v_gene: TRBV29-1
j_gene: TRBJ2-1
CDR3aa: CSEASLTGQGLGQFF
CDR3nt: TGCAGCGAGGCCTCCCTGACGGGACAGGGGTTAGGGCAGTTCTTC

d_gene: NA
abundance: NA
v_gene: TRBV12-3/TRBV12-4
j_gene: TRBJ2-5
CDR3aa: CASIKRETQYF
CDR3nt: TGTGCCAGTATAAAAAGAGAGACCCAGTACTTC

d_gene: NA
abundance: few
v_gene: TRBV20-1
j_gene: TRBJ2-1
CDR3aa: CSARDWTGVPSYNEQFF
CDR3nt: TGCAGTGCTAGAGATTGGACGGGCGTCCCCTCCTACAATGAGCAGTTCTTC

d_gene: NA
abundance: few
v_gene: TRBV7-9
j_gene: TRBJ2-1
CDR3aa: CASSLELAPEQFF
CDR3nt: TGTGCCAGCAGCTTAGAACTCGCACCAGAGCAGTTCTTC

d_gene: TRBD1
abundance: many
v_gene: TRBV29-1
j_gene: TRBJ2-3
CDR3aa: CSVRGRGLRTDTQYF
CDR3nt: TGCAGCGTGAGGGGCAGGGGGCTGAGAACAGATACGCAGTATTTT

d_gene: NA
abundance: NA
v_gene: TRBV7-9
j_gene: TRBJ1-2
CDR3aa: CASSLSRVVVYGYTF
CDR3nt: TGTGCCAGCAGCTTATCTCGGGTTGTAGTGTATGGCTACACCTTC

d_gene: NA
abundance: NA
v_gene: TRBV11-2
j_gene: TRBJ2-1
CDR3aa: CASSPGTGTLYNEQFF
CDR3nt: TGTGCCAGCAGCCCCGGGACTGGAACTCTTTACAATGAGCAGTTCTTC

d_gene: NA
abundance: NA
v_gene: TRBV20-1
j_gene: TRBJ1-2
CDR3aa: CSAHGPGADYGYTF
CDR3nt: TGCAGTGCCCACGGCCCAGGGGCAGACTATGGCTACACCTTC

d_gene: NA
abundance: many
v_gene: TRBV12-3/TRBV12-4
j_gene: TRBJ2-1
CDR3aa: CASSRGTSSYNEQFF
CDR3nt: TGTGCCAGCAGTCGAGGGACAAGCTCCTACAATGAGCAGTTCTTC

d_gene: TRBD1
abundance: NA
v_gene: TRBV10-3
j_gene: TRBJ1-4
CDR3aa: CAISTGQIPSTNEKLFF
CDR3nt: TGTGCCATCAGTACGGGACAGATCCCTTCAACTAATGAAAAACTGTTTTTT

d_gene: NA
abundance: few
v_gene: TRBV4-3
j_gene: TRBJ2-2
CDR3aa: CASSQTTGTNTGELFF
CDR3nt: TGCGCCAGCAGCCAAACAACAGGGACGAACACCGGGGAGCTGTTTTTT

d_gene: NA
abundance: NA
v_gene: TRBV7-2
j_gene: TRBJ2-3
CDR3aa: CASSLGVGRRADTQYF
CDR3nt: TGTGCCAGCAGCTTAGGAGTGGGGCGGCGGGCGGATACGCAGTATTTT

d_gene: NA
abundance: many
v_gene: TRBV12-3/TRBV12-4
j_gene: TRBJ2-2
CDR3aa: CASRPGQLNTGELFF
CDR3nt: TGTGCCAGCAGACCCGGACAGCTGAACACCGGGGAGCTGTTTTTT

d_gene: NA
abundance: NA
v_gene: TRBV27
j_gene: TRBJ2-1
CDR3aa: CASSFLTLGGNEQFF
CDR3nt: TGTGCCAGCAGTTTTTTGACCCTAGGCGGCAATGAGCAGTTCTTC

d_gene: TRBD1
abundance: NA
v_gene: TRBV4-2
j_gene: TRBJ2-1
CDR3aa: CASSPNLGQGYNEQFF
CDR3nt: TGTGCCAGCAGCCCAAATTTGGGACAGGGCTACAATGAGCAGTTCTTC